This T cell receptor beta chain stems from a study of T cell responses to AZD1222 COVID-19 vaccine. V was pared by 0 bases and J by 7 bases, with 3 bases of the junction left unmatched. Germline lookup yields CDR1 SGHTS and CDR2 YDEGEE. CDR3 length: 14 amino acids. Assay used: immunoSEQ multiplex PCR; TCRdb lists only in-frame clones, some missing. This sample has roughly 120,000 clones, with approximately 90% found just once. The chain uses TRBV5-8 and TRBJ2-7; 11 nucleotides match TRBD2. The sample consisted of peripheral blood, taken on day 0 of AZD1222 vaccination. This sequence originates from an adult in good health. CDR3 in amino acids: CASSLGLAGREQYF. As DNA, the CDR3 is TGTGCCAGCAGCTTGGGACTAGCGGGAAGGGAGCAGTACTTC.